This paragraph covers one T cell receptor (beta chain) sequence. Its antigen remains unidentified. This record belongs to a study of beta chain features in type 1 diabetes. The CDR3 sequence is 13 residues long. V lost 6 bases, J lost 5 bases, and 12 bases lay in between. CDR1 and CDR2 (germline): SGDLS, YYNGEE. The sequenced template was cDNA made from the entire isolated RNA. For naive, central memory and regulatory T cell samples, reads averaged roughly 4 million. Generated by immunoSEQ multiplex PCR, the TCRdb table keeps only in-frame clones and is missing some. The table shows 600,000 to 650,000 clones, with about a sixth occurring only once. Study outcomes and limitations: Naive, central memory and regulatory TCRB repertoires appeared more similar among patients than healthy donors.

This receptor was taken from a man younger than 30 in good health. Sequences were obtained from naive CD4+ T cells from blood. The chain joins TRBV9 to TRBJ2-1; D remains ambiguous. The CDR3 nucleotides read TGTGCCAGCACCTCTCCTTGGGACAATGAGCAGTTCTTC. Translated, it gives CASTSPWDNEQFF.